Shown below are 23 T cell receptor beta chains from a single sample sequenced in a study of metastatic and nonmetastatic thyroid tumors. All patients were treatment-naive before thyroid surgery. TCRdb re-analyzed the PCR reads using MiXCR. The data contain about 14,000 clones, 30% to 35% of them singletons. The material sequenced was tumor tissue. The receptors derive from a female donor with papillary thyroid cancer or a benign thyroid nodule (not recorded which). Some clones in this sample may be carry-over from other donors' samples.

The chain uses TRBV2 and TRBJ2-2; possibly TRBD1 for D (6 bases). This CDR3 has 13 amino acids. In germline, CDR1 is SNHLY, CDR2 FYNNEI. Trimming took off 4 bases at V and 4 bases at J, with 7 bases between the two ends. The DNA for the CDR3 is TGTGCCAGCAGTGGCAGGGGCACCGGGGAGCTGTTTTTT. It yields the protein CASSGRGTGELFF.

Sample share makes this clone medium-sized. V is TRBV10-3 and J is TRBJ2-7; 8 nucleotides line up with TRBD1. The CDR3 contains 14 residues. V dropped 3 bases and J dropped 7; count of bases not matched to a gene: 8. The germline V gene encodes CDR1 ENHRY and CDR2 SYGVKD. The CDR3 bases are TGTGCCATCAGTGACCCGACAGGGGTAGGGGAGCAGTACTTC. Its protein is CAISDPTGVGEQYF.

This clone was counted ten times or more. This chain joins TRBV6-1 and TRBJ2-3; 9 bases are shared with TRBD2. This CDR3 has 15 residues. V was clipped by 0 bases and J by 3 bases; unmatched bases: 1. Germline CDR1 is MNHNS and CDR2 is SASEGT. The CDR3 protein is CASSEAAGGTDTQYF. The CDR3 region has the DNA TGTGCCAGCAGTGAAGCGGCGGGAGGGACAGATACGCAGTATTTT.

V and J are TRBV5-1 and TRBJ2-1; a weak D match, TRBD2 (6 bases). The CDR3 spans 14 residues. The V gene lost 4 bases and the J gene lost 9 bases, with 17 bases spanning the gap. The germline CDR1 and CDR2 sequences are SGHRS and YFSETQ. The DNA of the CDR3 is TGCGCCAGCAGCCCGTCCCCGGGGGAAGGTGAGCAGTTCTTC. This translates into CASSPSPGEGEQFF.

This clone was seen ten or more times. The gene calls are TRBV19 and TRBJ1-5; 7 nucleotides match TRBD1. The V and J ends lost 4 bases and 0 bases, in that order; junction bases with no gene match: 6. The CDR3 is made up of 16 amino acids. CDR1 and CDR2 (germline): LNHDA, SQIVND (reference sequence). DNA for the CDR3: TGTGCCAGTAGTACCGCGGGACAGTATAGCAATCAGCCCCAGCATTTT. Translation: CASSTAGQYSNQPQHF.

This clone has a count of ten or more. This chain joins TRBV7-9 and TRBJ1-1; 7 nucleotides match TRBD1. The V and J ends lost 1 base and 1 base, in that order; junction bases with no gene match: 3. CDR1 SEHNR and CDR2 FQNEAQ come from the germline V gene (reference sequence). This CDR3 is built from 15 residues. The CDR3 DNA reads TGTGCCAGCAGCTTAGGTCGGACAGGGAACACTGAAGCTTTCTTT. Translating gives CASSLGRTGNTEAFF.

This clone came up once. The chain couples TRBV11-2 to TRBJ2-7, with D perhaps given as TRBD1 or TRBD2 (5 bases each). Between the trimmed V and J ends, which lost 4 bases and 0 bases, there was a span of 13 bases. The germline CDR1 and CDR2 sequences are SGHAT and FQNNGV. The CDR3 covers 15 residues. CDR3: CASSSLKGSSYEQYF. The CDR3 bases are TGTGCCAGCAGCTCTCTGAAGGGGAGCTCCTACGAGCAGTACTTC.

This clone counts as large (0.1 to 1%). The V gene is TRBV20-1, the J gene TRBJ2-2, with D possibly TRBD1 on 6 matching bases. Germline V lookup: CDR1 DFQATT, CDR2 SNEGSKA (reference sequence). V lost 6 bases and J lost 5, with 19 bases in between. The CDR3 spans 15 residues. DNA of the CDR3: TGCAGTGCGATACTAGATTTTAGGGGGACCGGGGAGCTGTTTTTT. Encoded protein: CSAILDFRGTGELFF.

This clone was counted ten times or more. This chain uses TRBV7-3 with TRBJ2-1, with D possibly being TRBD2 (6 bases). This CDR3 is 16 amino acids long. The V end lost 0 bases, the J end lost 8 bases, and 17 bases lay between the germline ends. Germline CDR1 and CDR2: SGHTA and FQGTGA. The CDR3 DNA follows: TGTGCCAGCAGCTTAACTGGAGGGACCCGCGGGCATGAGCAGTTCTTC. Residues: CASSLTGGTRGHEQFF.

There are many counts of this clone. The chain combines TRBV5-4 with TRBJ2-3, with D maybe TRBD1 (6 bases). Germline V gives CDR1 SGHNT, CDR2 YYREEE (reference sequence). V lost 4 bases and J lost 6, with 18 bases in between. This CDR3 has 15 residues. Here the CDR3 DNA reads TGTGCCAGCAGCGGGACATCCTCAGGCGCGGATACGCAGTATTTT. Its translation is CASSGTSSGADTQYF.

This clone was detected many times. The V and J genes are TRBV12-3 or TRBV12-4 and TRBJ2-2, with D perhaps TRBD1 or TRBD2 (5 bases each). V dropped 5 bases and J dropped 3 bases, with 10 bases sitting between them. The CDR3 spans 14 residues. The DNA for the CDR3 is TGTGCCAGCAGTCCCCGGGGCGACACCGGGGAGCTGTTTTTT. Protein product: CASSPRGDTGELFF.

This clone was found many times. The rearrangement uses TRBV20-1 and TRBJ1-5; 11 bases agree with TRBD1. The CDR3 runs 16 residues. Germline loops: CDR1 DFQATT, CDR2 SNEGSKA (reference sequence). V lost 3 bases to trimming and J lost 5 bases; unmatched junction nucleotides: 9. The CDR3 DNA reads as TGCAGTGCTAGTACTCTCGGGGACAGGGGGGATCAGCCCCAGCATTTT. It yields the protein CSASTLGDRGDQPQHF.

This clone was picked up many times. This chain joins TRBV18 and TRBJ1-1; D remains unclear. V lost 5 bases, J lost 4 bases, and 11 bases lay in between. The CDR3 runs 13 residues. Germline V gene sequence: CDR1 KGHSH, CDR2 LQKENI. In DNA form, the CDR3 reads TGTGCCAGCTCATCTACAGTGGGCACTGAAGCTTTCTTT. As protein: CASSSTVGTEAFF.

This clone was recorded many times. The chain links TRBV5-4 to TRBJ1-4; D possibly corresponds to TRBD1 (6 bases). CDR1 is SGHNT and CDR2 is YYREEE in the germline V gene (reference sequence). V was clipped by 4 bases and J by 5 bases, with 18 bases between them. The CDR3 totals 16 residues. The chain's CDR3 is CASSLGGQGSNEKLFF. DNA of the CDR3: TGTGCCAGCAGCCTCGGAGGCCAGGGGTCCAATGAAAAACTGTTTTTT.

Only a few counts were recorded for this clone. V and J are TRBV12-3 or TRBV12-4 and TRBJ1-5; D is possibly TRBD1 (5 bases). V lost 8 bases and J lost 5, with 16 bases in between. This CDR3 contains 14 residues. CDR3 DNA: TGTGCCAGCTCAGGTCCCGGGGGGTATCAGCCCCAGCATTTT. This encodes CASSGPGGYQPQHF.

This chain connects TRBV28 to TRBJ1-2; D is unclear. V was cut by 10 bases and J by 1 base, with 10 bases left in between. CDR1 and CDR2 (germline): MDHEN, SYDVKM. This CDR3 has 12 amino acids. The CDR3 bases are TGTGCCACCACGGCAAATAACTATGGCTACACCTTC. This encodes CATTANNYGYTF.

The chain is built from TRBV11-2 and TRBJ1-5; TRBD1 is a possible D gene (6 bases). Germline CDR1 and CDR2: SGHAT and FQNNGV. V gave up 4 bases and J gave up 1 base, with 14 bases separating them. This CDR3 comprises 16 residues. The CDR3 bases are TGTGCCAGCAGCTCGTCAGGGGATTCGAGCAATCAGCCCCAGCATTTT. This sequence encodes CASSSSGDSSNQPQHF.

The chain is built from TRBV11-3 and TRBJ2-1; no reliable D call. V gave up 0 bases and J gave up 0 bases, with 6 bases separating them. The CDR3 runs to 15 residues. Per the germline V gene, CDR1 is SGHNT and CDR2 is YENEEA. CDR3 sequence: CASSLDLSSYNEQFF. CDR3 sequence (DNA): TGTGCCAGCAGCTTAGATTTGAGCTCCTACAATGAGCAGTTCTTC. Variable domain in full (rest from reference TRBV11-3 and TRBJ2-1): EAGVVQSPRYKIIEKKQPVAFWCNPISGHNTLYWYLQNLGQGPELLIRYENEEAVDDSQLPKDRFSAERLKGVDSTLKIQPAELGDSAVYLCASSLDLSSYNEQFFGPGTRLTVL.

This chain links TRBV18 with TRBJ2-7, with 9 bases lining up with TRBD1. J was trimmed by 0 bases and V by 3 bases; bases with no gene match: 6. CDR1 KGHSH and CDR2 LQKENI come from the germline V gene. The CDR3 runs 16 residues. The DNA of the CDR3 is TGTGCCAGCTCACCGCAACCGGGACAGGGCTCCTACGAGCAGTACTTC. It translates to CASSPQPGQGSYEQYF.

This rearrangement joins TRBV4-1 to TRBJ2-3, with TRBD1 identical over 10 bases. The CDR3 covers 15 residues. CDR1 MGHRA and CDR2 YSYEKL come from the germline V gene. V trimming: 4 bases; J trimming: 2 bases; junction bases outside the gene matches: 3. The CDR3 DNA follows: TGCGCCAGCAGCCCGGGACAGGGGCACACAGATACGCAGTATTTT. Translating it yields CASSPGQGHTDTQYF.

This sequence joins TRBV20-1 and TRBJ1-1, with D unresolved. The CDR3 runs 15 residues. Germline loops: CDR1 DFQATT, CDR2 SNEGSKA (reference sequence). Trimming removed 3 bases at V and 4 bases at J, with 18 bases between. CDR3 amino acids: CSASAPTSGGTEAFF. CDR3 nucleotides: TGCAGTGCTAGTGCCCCAACGTCGGGCGGCACTGAAGCTTTCTTT.

This clone was counted only a few times. Just one base apart from a much larger clone, this may be a read error. The V gene is TRBV7-9, the J gene TRBJ2-5; no firm D call. The CDR3 covers 12 residues. The germline gives CDR1 SEHNR, CDR2 FQNEAQ (reference sequence). V shed 7 bases and J shed 7 bases, with 13 bases lying between them. Here the CDR3 reads CASILGGGTQYF. CDR3 nucleotides: TGTGCCAGCATCCTAGGTGGTGGGACCCAGTACTTC.

A few counts support this clone. V usage is TRBV15 and J usage is TRBJ2-7; D gene ambiguous. The germline CDR1 and CDR2 sequences are LNHNV and YYDKDF (reference sequence). The CDR3 contains 13 residues. Trimming removed 0 bases at V and 4 bases at J, with 7 bases between. CDR3 amino acids: CATSRDKEYEQYF. The DNA for the CDR3 is TGTGCCACCAGCAGAGATAAGGAGTACGAGCAGTACTTC. The full variable domain, rest sourced from reference TRBV15 and TRBJ2-7, is DAMVIQNPRYQVTQFGKPVTLSCSQTLNHNVMYWYQQKSSQAPKLLFHYYDKDFNNEADTPDNFQSRRPNTSFCFLDIRSPGLGDTAMYLCATSRDKEYEQYFGPGTRLTVT.